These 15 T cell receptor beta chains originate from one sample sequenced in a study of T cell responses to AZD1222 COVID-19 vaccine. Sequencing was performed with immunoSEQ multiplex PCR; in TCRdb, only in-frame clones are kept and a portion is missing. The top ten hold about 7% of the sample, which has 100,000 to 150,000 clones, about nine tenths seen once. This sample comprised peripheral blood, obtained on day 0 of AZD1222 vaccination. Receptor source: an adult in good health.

Here the CDR3 reads CATSDLNSGDTQYF. CDR3 DNA sequence: TGTGCCACCAGTGATTTGAATTCAGGAGATACGCAGTATTTT. V gene TRBV24-1 combines with J gene TRBJ2-3; no clear D gene. The V end lost 0 bases, the J end lost 5 bases, and 8 bases lay between the germline ends. This CDR3 has 14 amino acids. Germline CDR1 and CDR2: KGHDR and SFDVKD.

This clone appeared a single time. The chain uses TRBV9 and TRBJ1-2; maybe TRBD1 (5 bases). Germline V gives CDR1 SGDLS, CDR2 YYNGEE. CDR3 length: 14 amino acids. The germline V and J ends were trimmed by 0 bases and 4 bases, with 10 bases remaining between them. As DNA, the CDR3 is TGTGCCAGCAGCGTAGAAAGGGGACTCTATGGCTACACCTTC. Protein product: CASSVERGLYGYTF.

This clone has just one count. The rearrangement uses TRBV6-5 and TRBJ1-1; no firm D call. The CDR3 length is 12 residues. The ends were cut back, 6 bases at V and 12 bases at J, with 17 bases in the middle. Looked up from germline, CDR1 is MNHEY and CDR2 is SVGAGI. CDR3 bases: TGTGCCAGCAGGGTCGTACAGAGCAGAACTTTCTTT. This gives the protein CASRVVQSRTFF.

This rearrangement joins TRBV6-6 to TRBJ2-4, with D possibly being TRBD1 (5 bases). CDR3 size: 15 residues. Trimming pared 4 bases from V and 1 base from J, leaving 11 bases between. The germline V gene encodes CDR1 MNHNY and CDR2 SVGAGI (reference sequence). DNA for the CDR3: TGTGCCAGCAGTTCCCCCAGGGTGGCCAAAAACATTCAGTACTTC. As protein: CASSSPRVAKNIQYF.

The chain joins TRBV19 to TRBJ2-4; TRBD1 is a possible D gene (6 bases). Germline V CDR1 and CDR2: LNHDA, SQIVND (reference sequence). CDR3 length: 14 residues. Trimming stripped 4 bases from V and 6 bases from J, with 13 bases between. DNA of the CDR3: TGTGCCAGTAGTAATTCCCAGGGGAGAAACATTCAGTACTTC. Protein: CASSNSQGRNIQYF. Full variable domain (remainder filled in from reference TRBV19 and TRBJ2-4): DGGITQSPKYLFRKEGQNVTLSCEQNLNHDAMYWYRQDPGQGLRLIYYSQIVNDFQKGDIAEGYSVSREKKESFPLTVTSAQKNPTAFYLCASSNSQGRNIQYFGAGTRLSVL.

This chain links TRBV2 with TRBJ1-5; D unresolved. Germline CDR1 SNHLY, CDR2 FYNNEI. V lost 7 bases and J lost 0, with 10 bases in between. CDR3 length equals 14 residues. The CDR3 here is CASKNELSNQPQHF. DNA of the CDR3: TGTGCCAGCAAAAACGAACTTAGCAATCAGCCCCAGCATTTT.

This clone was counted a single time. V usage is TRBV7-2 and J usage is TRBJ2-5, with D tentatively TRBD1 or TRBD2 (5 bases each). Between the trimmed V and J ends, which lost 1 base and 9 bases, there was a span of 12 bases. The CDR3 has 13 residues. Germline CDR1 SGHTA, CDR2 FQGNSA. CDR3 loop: CASSLGEGTAQYF. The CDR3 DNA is TGTGCCAGCAGCTTAGGAGAGGGGACGGCCCAGTACTTC.

The CDR3 reads CASSWTGGNTEAFF. CDR3 in DNA: TGTGCCAGCAGCTGGACAGGCGGGAACACTGAAGCTTTCTTT. V gene TRBV11-2 combines with J gene TRBJ1-1; 7 bases align to TRBD1. CDR3 length: 14 residues. V lost 4 bases, J lost 1 base, and 3 bases stayed unmatched. Germline V gene data show CDR1 as SGHAT and CDR2 as FQNNGV.

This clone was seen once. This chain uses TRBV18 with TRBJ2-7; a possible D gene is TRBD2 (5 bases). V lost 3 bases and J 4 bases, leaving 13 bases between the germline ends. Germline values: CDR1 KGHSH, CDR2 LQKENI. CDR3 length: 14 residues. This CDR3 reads CASSPGLLEYEQYF. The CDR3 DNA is TGTGCCAGCTCACCCGGACTGTTGGAATACGAGCAGTACTTC.

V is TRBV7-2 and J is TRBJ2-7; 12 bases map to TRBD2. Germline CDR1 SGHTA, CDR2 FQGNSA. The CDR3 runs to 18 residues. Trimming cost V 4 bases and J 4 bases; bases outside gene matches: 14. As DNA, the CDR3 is TGTGCCAGCAGCTCTCCCCCCACAACTAGCGGGAGGCAATACGAGCAGTACTTC. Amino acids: CASSSPPTTSGRQYEQYF.

DNA of the CDR3: TGTGCCAGCAGTTTTTATAAGAACTCGCCTCCGGGAGGGTATAGCAATCAGCCCCAGCATTTT. Protein: CASSFYKNSPPGGYSNQPQHF. This chain uses TRBV28 with TRBJ1-5; no definite D call. The CDR3 totals 21 residues. Germline CDR1 MDHEN, CDR2 SYDVKM. The ends were cut back, 3 bases at V and 0 bases at J, with 27 bases in the middle.

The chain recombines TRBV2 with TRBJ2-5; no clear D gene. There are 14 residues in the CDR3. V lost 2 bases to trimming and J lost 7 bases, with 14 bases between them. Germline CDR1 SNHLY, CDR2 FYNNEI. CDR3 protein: CASSENRDPGTQYF. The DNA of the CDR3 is TGTGCCAGCAGTGAAAATAGAGATCCGGGGACCCAGTACTTC.

The CDR3 region is CASSPPHSMNTEAFF. The CDR3, as DNA: TGTGCCAGCTCACCACCACACAGCATGAACACTGAAGCTTTCTTT. V is TRBV18 and J is TRBJ1-1, with no clear D. Trimming shortened V by 0 bases and J by 0 bases, and 8 bases separated the two germline ends. Germline CDR1 reads KGHSH; CDR2 reads LQKENI. The CDR3 is 15 amino acids.

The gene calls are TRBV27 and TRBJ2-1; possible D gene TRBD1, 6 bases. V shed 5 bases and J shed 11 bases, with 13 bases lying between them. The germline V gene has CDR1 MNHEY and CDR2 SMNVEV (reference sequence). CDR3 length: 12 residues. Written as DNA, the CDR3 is TGTGCCAGCAGTGAATCAGGGGACCAGCAGTTCTTC. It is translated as CASSESGDQQFF.

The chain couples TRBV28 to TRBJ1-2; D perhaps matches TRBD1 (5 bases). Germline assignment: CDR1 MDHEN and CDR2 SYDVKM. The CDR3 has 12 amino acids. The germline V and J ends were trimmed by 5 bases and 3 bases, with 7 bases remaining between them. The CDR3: CASSVGDYGYTF. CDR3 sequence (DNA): TGTGCCAGCAGTGTGGGGGACTATGGCTACACCTTC.